These 4 T cell receptor beta chains were sequenced from one sample in a study of shared T cell receptors in the human thymus. The assay was immunoSEQ multiplex PCR, and TCRdb's table has in-frame clones only and misses some. The sample records hundreds of thousands of clones, about 87% being singletons. This same sample was also part of a study on human thymus T cells.

Sequences were obtained from thymocytes. The source is a boy under three years old with a congenital heart defect.

The rearrangement uses TRBV28 and TRBJ2-7; unclear D gene. Germline CDR1 is MDHEN and CDR2 is SYDVKM. The CDR3 extends over 16 amino acids. Trimming removed 4 bases at V and 0 bases at J, with 16 bases between. Written as DNA, the CDR3 is TGTGCCAGCAGTTCCACCATAACACAGAGCTCCTACGAGCAGTACTTC. Residues: CASSSTITQSSYEQYF.

The rearrangement joins TRBV4-2 to TRBJ2-6; no clear D. Trimming removed 2 bases at V and 3 bases at J, with 8 bases between. This CDR3 has 15 amino acids. The germline CDR1 and CDR2 sequences are LGHNA and YNFKEQ. The CDR3 spells CASSQPLGGANVLTF. In nucleotides, the CDR3 is TGTGCCAGCAGCCAACCCCTCGGTGGGGCCAACGTCCTGACTTTC.

The chain is built from TRBV19 and TRBJ1-4; D gene uncertain. This CDR3 spans 17 amino acids. Germline V gives CDR1 LNHDA, CDR2 SQIVND (reference sequence). Trimming cost V 2 bases and J 6 bases, with 19 bases left between them. CDR3: CASSITWLQWEDEKLFF. In DNA, the CDR3 is TGTGCCAGTAGTATAACGTGGTTACAGTGGGAGGATGAAAAACTGTTTTTT.

J is TRBJ1-2 and V is TRBV28, with D unclear. This CDR3 has 13 residues. With 6 bases removed from V and 4 bases from J, the gap between germline ends came to 12 bases. Looked up from germline, CDR1 is MDHEN and CDR2 is SYDVKM. In DNA, the CDR3 is TGTGCCAGCAGGAGGAGTAGCACCTATGGCTACACCTTC. This gives the protein CASRRSSTYGYTF.